The 15 T cell receptor beta chains reported below all come from one sample, sequenced in a study of beta chain features in type 1 diabetes. Since all of the isolated RNA was reverse transcribed, expressed TCRB transcripts were what got sequenced. Produced via immunoSEQ multiplex PCR; TCRdb's table is partial and in-frame only. The sample records 200,000 to 250,000 clones, 27% being singletons. Input material: central memory CD4+ T cells from blood. Every receptor here comes from a man aged 25 to 40 in good health.

The chain recombines TRBV6-5 with TRBJ2-1, with 9 bases identical to TRBD1. The V segment lost 4 bases and the J segment 3 bases; nucleotides outside the gene matches: 7. Germline V gene sequence: CDR1 MNHEY, CDR2 SVGAGI. The length of the CDR3 is 16 residues. CDR3 coding DNA: TGTGCCAGCAGTTCTACAGGGGGCCTGATCTACAATGAGCAGTTCTTC. Translated, it gives CASSSTGGLIYNEQFF.

This chain connects TRBV5-4 to TRBJ2-2, with TRBD2 as a possible D gene (6 bases). The CDR3 is 16 residues long. Between the trimmed V and J ends, which lost 7 bases and 1 base, there was a span of 17 bases. Germline CDR1 is SGHNT and CDR2 is YYREEE (reference sequence). CDR3 in DNA: TGTGCCAGCGGAGGGAGGCTAGATATGAACACCGGGGAGCTGTTTTTT. This encodes CASGGRLDMNTGELFF.

This sequence joins TRBV28 and TRBJ1-4, with D hard to call. V gave up 6 bases and J gave up 8 bases, with 10 bases separating them. The germline V gene encodes CDR1 MDHEN and CDR2 SYDVKM. The CDR3 loop spans 12 amino acids. Here the CDR3 DNA reads TGTGCCAGCAGGGGAGGCCCCGAAAAACTGTTTTTT. Its protein product is CASRGGPEKLFF.

Note on this clone: At the DNA level, this CDR3 is encoded by other sequences in the same sample as well. The chain's CDR3 is CATSRDGSGNTIYF. CDR3 DNA sequence: TGTGCCACCAGCAGAGACGGCTCCGGAAACACCATATATTTT. The rearrangement links TRBV15 to TRBJ1-3; the D is unclear. The length of the CDR3 is 14 residues. With 0 bases removed from V and 4 bases from J, the gap between germline ends came to 7 bases. Germline CDR1 reads LNHNV; CDR2 reads YYDKDF (reference sequence).

This clone was picked up a small number of times. The V and J genes are TRBV5-1 and TRBJ2-7; D gene uncertain. Deletions cut 0 bases from V and 5 bases from J, with 6 bases between. This CDR3 spans 12 amino acids. Germline values: CDR1 SGHRS, CDR2 YFSETQ. In nucleotides, the CDR3 is TGCGCCAGCAGCTTGGAAGCTCACGAGCAGTACTTC. Translating it yields CASSLEAHEQYF. The variable domain in full, with the rest retrieved from reference TRBV5-1 and TRBJ2-7, is KAGVTQTPRYLIKTRGQQVTLSCSPISGHRSVSWYQQTPGQGLQFLFEYFSETQRNKGNFPGRFSGRQFSNSRSEMNVSTLELGDSALYLCASSLEAHEQYFGPGTRLTVT.

This clone turned up a few times. The sample has other DNA sequences that encode this CDR3 too. V is TRBV30 and J is TRBJ2-7; no firm D call. CDR3 length equals 11 residues. V lost 4 bases to trimming and J lost 1 base, with 5 bases between them. Per the germline V gene, CDR1 is GTSNPN and CDR2 is SVGIG (reference sequence). The CDR3 nucleotides read TGTGCCTGGACCAGTTCCTACGAGCAGTACTTC. As protein: CAWTSSYEQYF.

This clone was observed a handful of times. The chain links TRBV15 to TRBJ2-1, with TRBD1 as a possible D gene (5 bases). Germline V CDR1 and CDR2: LNHNV, YYDKDF (reference sequence). Trimming took off 1 base at V and 8 bases at J, with 9 bases between the two ends. The CDR3 has 13 amino acids. CDR3 protein: CATSRARVDEQFF. The CDR3 DNA sequence: TGTGCCACCAGCAGAGCCAGGGTTGATGAGCAGTTCTTC.

This clone occurred a few times. This chain links TRBV5-1 with TRBJ2-3; 10 bases line up with TRBD2. The CDR3 consists of 14 residues. Germline V gene lookup returns CDR1 SGHRS and CDR2 YFSETQ. J was trimmed by 5 bases and V by 6 bases; bases with no gene match: 6. The DNA of the CDR3 is TGCGCCAGCAACCTAGCGGGAGCGGTAGATACGCAGTATTTT. This encodes CASNLAGAVDTQYF.

This clone came up a few times. This sequence joins TRBV6-6 and TRBJ2-1; 7 bases line up with TRBD2. The germline gives CDR1 MNHNY, CDR2 SVGAGI (reference sequence). V gave up 2 bases and J gave up 6 bases; unmatched junction bases: 10. The CDR3 is 16 residues long. The CDR3 nucleotides are TGTGCCAGCAGTTACACGGGGAGGGGATATTCCAATGAGCAGTTCTTC. Translating gives CASSYTGRGYSNEQFF.

This rearrangement joins TRBV28 to TRBJ2-1, with D perhaps TRBD1 (6 bases). The CDR3 is 15 amino acids. V lost 2 bases, J lost 7 bases, and 15 bases lay in between. Germline V CDR1 and CDR2: MDHEN, SYDVKM. CDR3 in DNA: TGTGCCAGCAGTTTAAGGGCAGGGGTCTATAATGAGCAGTTCTTC. Its protein product is CASSLRAGVYNEQFF.

This clone has a single count. This chain joins TRBV6-5 and TRBJ2-7; D is perhaps TRBD1 or TRBD2 (5 bases each). The CDR3 spans 15 residues. V lost 5 bases and J 0 bases, leaving 14 bases between the germline ends. Germline values: CDR1 MNHEY, CDR2 SVGAGI. CDR3 loop: CASSPTGLGSYEQYF. In nucleotides, the CDR3 is TGTGCCAGCAGTCCAACAGGACTCGGCTCCTACGAGCAGTACTTC.

This clone showed up many times. The V gene is TRBV2, the J gene TRBJ2-7, with TRBD2 matching over 10 bases. After removal of 7 bases from V and 6 bases from J, the junction contained 3 bases not matched to a gene. The CDR3 length is 12 residues. In germline, CDR1 is SNHLY, CDR2 FYNNEI. The CDR3 sequence: CASTGTSAEQYF. The CDR3 DNA reads TGTGCCAGCACCGGGACTAGCGCCGAGCAGTACTTC.

V is TRBV5-4 and J is TRBJ2-7; 7 bases agree with TRBD2. Trimming cost V 4 bases and J 0 bases; bases outside gene matches: 7. Per the germline V gene, CDR1 is SGHNT and CDR2 is YYREEE (reference sequence). This CDR3 has 15 residues. The DNA of the CDR3 is TGTGCCAGCAGCAGGGGAGGGATCAGCTCCTACGAGCAGTACTTC. Translating gives CASSRGGISSYEQYF. Looking up the rest from reference TRBV5-4 and TRBJ2-7 gives the full variable domain: ETGVTQSPTHLIKTRGQQVTLRCSSQSGHNTVSWYQQALGQGPQFIFQYYREEENGRGNFPPRFSGLQFPNYSSELNVNALELDDSALYLCASSRGGISSYEQYFGPGTRLTVT.

This rearrangement joins TRBV14 to TRBJ2-5; D possibly corresponds to TRBD1 (6 bases). Deletions cut 0 bases from V and 3 bases from J, with 14 bases between. This CDR3 comprises 16 residues. CDR1 is SGHDN and CDR2 is FVKESK in the germline V gene. The CDR3, as DNA: TGTGCCAGCAGCCAAGACAGGGGAAGGTGGGAAGAGACCCAGTACTTC. Its protein product is CASSQDRGRWEETQYF.

This clone was counted between two and nine times. This sequence joins TRBV7-9 and TRBJ2-3, with 7 nucleotides matching TRBD2. The CDR3 extends over 15 amino acids. CDR1 and CDR2 from the germline V gene are SEHNR and FQNEAQ (reference sequence). Trimming cost V 4 bases and J 0 bases; bases outside gene matches: 4. In nucleotides, the CDR3 is TGTGCCAGCAGCTCTTCTAGCGGTAGCACAGATACGCAGTATTTT. Its protein product is CASSSSSGSTDTQYF.